This TCR beta chain was sequenced for a study of beta chain features in type 1 diabetes. This clone appeared a few times. Its target is unknown. This CDR3 is 14 amino acids long. CDR1 is MNHEY and CDR2 is SMNVEV in the germline V gene (reference sequence). V lost 6 bases, J lost 4 bases, and 1 base stayed unmatched. Study results and limitations: People with Type 1 diabetes carried modestly yet significantly shorter TCRB CDR3s in all four CD4+ subsets.

Expressed TCRB transcripts were sequenced, since all the RNA that had been isolated was reverse transcribed. TCRdb's copy holds only in-frame clones and misses some; the assay was immunoSEQ multiplex PCR. The sample lists 250,000 to 350,000 clones; around 16% were seen once. Sequences were obtained from naive CD4+ T cells from blood. The chain links TRBV27 to TRBJ2-2; 11 bases agree with TRBD2. The sequence derives from a man between 18 and 29 years old with type 1 diabetes. CDR3 coding DNA: TGTGCCAGCAGAGGACTAGCGGGCACCGGGGAGCTGTTTTTT. Translating it yields CASRGLAGTGELFF.